This T cell receptor (beta chain) was sequenced in a study of CD8+ T cells in alopecia areata. CDR3 length: 12 residues. Germline V CDR1 and CDR2: SQVTM, ANQGSEA. V was pared by 2 bases and J by 5 bases, with 9 bases between. The treatment: oral pan-JAK inhibitor, 5-10 mg twice daily. General study findings and limits: Researchers reported that TCR sharing among patients proved less clear than in mice, possibly HLA-linked.

Concerning this clone itself: Its antigen remains unknown.

TCR sequencing used cDNA made by reverse transcription of extracted RNA. Assay: immunoSEQ multiplex PCR; the TCRdb copy retains only in-frame clones and omits some. The sample records 170,000 or so clones, roughly two thirds being singletons. The rearrangement joins TRBV29-1 to TRBJ2-5; D is undetermined. The clonotype was recovered from a human donor with alopecia areata. Sample: CD4+ T cells sorted from blood, taken at week 4, from a patient treated with tofacitinib. Here the CDR3 reads CSVEIIRETQYF. For the CDR3, the DNA is TGCAGCGTTGAAATAATTAGGGAGACCCAGTACTTC.